This T cell receptor (beta chain) came from a study of T cell responses to AZD1222 COVID-19 vaccine. Study-level points and caveats: Once two AZD1222 doses were given, Spike-specific TCR breadth and depth went up.

As concerns this clone: Antigen specificity is unknown.

The CDR3 runs 20 residues. Per germline, CDR1 SNHLY and CDR2 FYNNEI. Between the trimmed V and J ends, which lost 0 bases and 7 bases, there was a span of 30 bases. Some clones are missing from TCRdb's copy, which holds only in-frame ones; the method was immunoSEQ multiplex PCR. This table holds about 120,000 clones, approximately 88% found once. Sequencing used peripheral blood, obtained on day 0 of AZD1222 vaccination. This receptor was taken from an adult in good health. The V call is TRBV2, the J call TRBJ1-2, with a weak D call TRBD1 (5 bases). CDR3: CASSEALLGLISLLGGGYTF. CDR3 DNA: TGTGCCAGCAGTGAAGCGCTTCTGGGACTGATTTCCCTACTAGGTGGTGGCTACACCTTC.